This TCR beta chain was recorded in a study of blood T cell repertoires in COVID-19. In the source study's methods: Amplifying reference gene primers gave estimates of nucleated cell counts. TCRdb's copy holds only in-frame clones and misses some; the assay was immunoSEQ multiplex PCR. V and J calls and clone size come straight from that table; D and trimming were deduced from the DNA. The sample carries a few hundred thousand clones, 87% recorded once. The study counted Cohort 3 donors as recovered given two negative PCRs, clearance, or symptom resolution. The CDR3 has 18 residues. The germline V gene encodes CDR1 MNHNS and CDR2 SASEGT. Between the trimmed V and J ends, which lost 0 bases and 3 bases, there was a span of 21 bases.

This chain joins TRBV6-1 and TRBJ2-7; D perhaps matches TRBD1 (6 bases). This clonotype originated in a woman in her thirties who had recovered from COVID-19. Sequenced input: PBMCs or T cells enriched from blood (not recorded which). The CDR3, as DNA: TGTGCCAGCAGTGAAGCGGGGGCACCCCGACCTGGGTTCTACGAGCAGTACTTC. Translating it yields CASSEAGAPRPGFYEQYF.